The present T cell receptor beta chain was sequenced within a study of blood T cell repertoires in COVID-19. Study context: There were acute and convalescent COVID-19 samples, and they came from the United States, Italy and Spain. T cells, B-cell-depleted T cells, or PBMCs provided the cDNA or gDNA that served as material.

How the authors handled the data: Reference gene primer amplification gave estimated nucleated cell counts. The repertoire was sequenced with immunoSEQ multiplex PCR; TCRdb's copy has only in-frame clones and lacks some. V and J calls plus clone size are reproduced from that table; the DNA served to infer D and trimming. There are some 260,000 clones in the sample; around nine tenths occur only once, and 0.9% to 1% lies in the top ten. CDR3 size: 13 residues. Germline CDR1 is MNHNY and CDR2 is SVGAGI (reference sequence). V was pared by 5 bases and J by 8 bases, with 15 bases between. This receptor was obtained from a middle-aged woman who had recovered from COVID-19. This chain connects TRBV6-6 to TRBJ1-1; D is possibly TRBD1 (6 bases). The sequenced sample was peripheral blood. The CDR3 here is CASSPQGRAEAFF. For the CDR3, the DNA is TGTGCCAGCAGTCCCCAGGGGCGCGCCGAAGCTTTCTTT.